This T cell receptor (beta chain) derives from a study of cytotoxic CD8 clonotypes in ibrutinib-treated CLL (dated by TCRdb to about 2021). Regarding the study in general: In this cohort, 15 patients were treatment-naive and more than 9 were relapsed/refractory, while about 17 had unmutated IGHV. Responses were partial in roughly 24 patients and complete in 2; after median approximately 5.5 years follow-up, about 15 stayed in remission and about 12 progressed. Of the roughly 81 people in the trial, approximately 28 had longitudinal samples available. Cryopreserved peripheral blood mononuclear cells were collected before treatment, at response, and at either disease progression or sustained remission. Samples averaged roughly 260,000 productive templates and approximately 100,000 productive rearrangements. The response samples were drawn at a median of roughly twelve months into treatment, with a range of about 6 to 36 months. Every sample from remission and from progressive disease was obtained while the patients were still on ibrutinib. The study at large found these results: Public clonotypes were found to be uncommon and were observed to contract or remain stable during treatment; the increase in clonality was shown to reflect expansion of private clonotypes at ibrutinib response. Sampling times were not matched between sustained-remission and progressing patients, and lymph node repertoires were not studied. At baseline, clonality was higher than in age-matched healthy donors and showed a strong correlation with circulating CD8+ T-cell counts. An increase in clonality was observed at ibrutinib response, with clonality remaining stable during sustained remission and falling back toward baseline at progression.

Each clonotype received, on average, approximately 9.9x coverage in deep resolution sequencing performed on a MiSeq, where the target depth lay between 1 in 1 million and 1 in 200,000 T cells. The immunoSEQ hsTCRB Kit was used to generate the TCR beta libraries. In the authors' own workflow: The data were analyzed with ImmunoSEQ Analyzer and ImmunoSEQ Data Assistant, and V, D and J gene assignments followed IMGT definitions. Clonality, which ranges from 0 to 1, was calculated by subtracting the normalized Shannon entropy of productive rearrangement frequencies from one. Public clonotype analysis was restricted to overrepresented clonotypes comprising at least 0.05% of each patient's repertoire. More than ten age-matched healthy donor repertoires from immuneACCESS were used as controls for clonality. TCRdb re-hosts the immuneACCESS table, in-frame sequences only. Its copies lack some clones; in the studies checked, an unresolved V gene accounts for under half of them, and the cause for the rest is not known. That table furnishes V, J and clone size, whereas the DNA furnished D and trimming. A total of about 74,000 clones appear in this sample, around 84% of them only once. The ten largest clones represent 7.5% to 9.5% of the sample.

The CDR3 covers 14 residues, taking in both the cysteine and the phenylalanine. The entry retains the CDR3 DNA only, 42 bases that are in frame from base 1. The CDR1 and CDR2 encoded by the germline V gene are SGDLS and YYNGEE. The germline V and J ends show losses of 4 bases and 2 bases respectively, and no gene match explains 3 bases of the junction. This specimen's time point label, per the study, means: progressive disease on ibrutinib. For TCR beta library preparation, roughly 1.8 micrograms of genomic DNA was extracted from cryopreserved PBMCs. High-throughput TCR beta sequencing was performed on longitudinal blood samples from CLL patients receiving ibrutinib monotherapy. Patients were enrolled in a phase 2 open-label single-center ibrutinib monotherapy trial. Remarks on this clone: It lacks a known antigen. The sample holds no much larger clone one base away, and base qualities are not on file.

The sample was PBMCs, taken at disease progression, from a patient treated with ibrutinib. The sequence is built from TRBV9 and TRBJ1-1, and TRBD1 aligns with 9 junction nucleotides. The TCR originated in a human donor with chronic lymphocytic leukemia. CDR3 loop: CASSPQGANTEAFF. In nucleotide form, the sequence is TGTGCCAGCAGCCCACAGGGGGCCAACACTGAAGCTTTCTTT.